This T cell receptor (beta chain) was recorded in a study of shared clonotypes between healthy human individuals. For the study at large: Aged 18 to 49, the donors were a couple of women and a few men. Plates per donor: three CD4 naive, three CD4 memory, two CD8 naive, one CD8 memory. Overall study results and limits: A handful of donors shared approximately 5% of their naive CD4 clonotypes.

CD45RO-negative, CCR7-positively selected cells formed the naive CD8 fraction, excluding terminally differentiated effector memory CD45RA+ cells. Only in-frame clones appear in the TCRdb table, and some are missing; sequencing was by immunoSEQ multiplex PCR. Counted here are about 2.2 million clones, about 93% occurring once; the ten biggest clones make up approximately 1.7%. The table lists this clone with a count of one. Antigen specificity is unknown. This receptor was identified in a man aged 18 to 29 in good health. Some clones in this sample may be carry-over from other donors' samples. The sequencing input was naive CD8+ T cells from PBMCs.

CDR3: CASSAPGTEYYNEQFF. CDR3 DNA: TGTGCCAGCAGCGCCCCTGGGACTGAATATTACAATGAGCAGTTCTTC. The chain is built from TRBV9 and TRBJ2-1; possibly TRBD2 for D (6 bases). The CDR3 consists of 16 residues. From germline, CDR1 is SGDLS and CDR2 YYNGEE. Trimming pared 3 bases from V and 4 bases from J, leaving 17 bases between.